Each of the 20 T cell receptor beta chains below was sequenced from the same sample in a study of tumor-infiltrating lymphocytes in primary liver carcinoma. RNA and DNA were co-extracted from about 19-30 mg of unsorted bulk tissue. Total RNA (around 0.45 ug) served as template for TCR beta cDNA synthesis primed by a constant-region primer. Generation of the TCR beta libraries relied on three nested multiplex PCR rounds using slightly modified ARM-PCR. With TRBV1-TRBV30 forward primers and a C-beta reverse primer, the first two PCR rounds were run for around 11 cycles each. TCRdb re-derived calls from the multiplex PCR reads in MiXCR, one entry per CDR3 protein. Of 100,000 or so distinct CDR3 sequences listed, around two thirds are singletons. What was sequenced was liver tumor tissue from sampling region 2. Specified subset: tumor region T2, inferior pole. These receptors all stem from a woman aged 55-70 years with primary liver carcinoma and hepatitis B virus infection.

The chain carries TRBV28 and TRBJ2-3; TRBD1 matches 7 bases. Per germline, CDR1 MDHEN and CDR2 SYDVKM. CDR3 length: 14 amino acids. The trim removed 8 bases at V and 3 bases at J, leaving 8 bases unmatched. The CDR3 sequence is CASLQGDRTDTQYF. The CDR3 nucleotides read TGTGCCAGCCTTCAGGGGGATCGGACAGATACGCAGTATTTT.

This sequence joins TRBV28 and TRBJ2-5; 9 bases map to TRBD2. Trimming removed 4 bases from V and 5 bases from J; junction bases left unmatched: 8. Per germline, CDR1 MDHEN and CDR2 SYDVKM. CDR3 size: 15 residues. CDR3 in DNA: TGTGCCAGCAGTTCCTTAGCGGGGGAAGCGGAGACCCAGTACTTC. Translated: CASSSLAGEAETQYF.

This clonotype appeared a single time. The junction departs from germline at one end; a sequencing error may be responsible. The chain couples TRBV11-2 to TRBJ2-3, with a possible D match to TRBD2 (5 bases). The CDR3 spans 14 residues. Germline V CDR1 and CDR2: SGHAT, FQNNGV. The CDR3 region has the DNA TGTGTCAGCACCTTAGTTGGGAGCACAGATATGCAGTATTTT. It specifies CVSTLVGSTDMQYF.

With regard to this clonotype: The conserved closing phenylalanine or tryptophan is absent in this CDR3, likely reflecting a read error. The limits of the CDR3 on the DNA are not certain, so only TCRdb's listed CDR3 is given. The V and J genes are TRBV11-3 and TRBJ1-1. Per the germline V gene, CDR1 is SGHNT and CDR2 is YENEEA. The CDR3 is 16 amino acids in total, end residues counted. This chain's CDR3 is CASSLVGEYRNTEALY.

The sample holds many counts of this clonotype. The rearrangement joins TRBV6-2 or TRBV6-3 to TRBJ1-2; 7 bases agree with TRBD1. The germline V gene has CDR1 MNHEY and CDR2 SVGEGT. V trimming: 5 bases; J trimming: 8 bases; junction bases outside the gene matches: 8. This CDR3 comprises 13 residues. CDR3 protein: CASSETGERGYTF. The DNA of the CDR3 is TGTGCCAGCAGTGAAACAGGGGAGCGCGGCTACACCTTC.

This clonotype occurred many times. The chain couples TRBV5-5 to TRBJ2-2; TRBD1 matches at 10 bases. This CDR3 contains 15 residues. Germline CDR1 and CDR2: SGHKS and YYEKEE (reference sequence). Trimming at V came to 5 bases and at J to 3 bases, leaving 4 bases not matched to a gene. The CDR3 protein is CASRAGTGDTGELFF. In DNA form, the CDR3 reads TGTGCCAGCAGGGCCGGGACAGGGGACACCGGGGAGCTGTTTTTT.

Turning to this clonotype: The junction departs from the called germline gene at one end, perhaps through a read error. The gene calls are TRBV5-4 and TRBJ1-2; TRBD1 is a possible D gene (6 bases). The CDR3 covers 15 residues. CDR1 SGHNT and CDR2 YYREEE come from the germline V gene (reference sequence). The CDR3 spells CTSIQPTEGGYGYTF. CDR3 coding DNA: TGTACCAGCATCCAACCCACAGAGGGGGGCTATGGCTACACCTTC.

For this clonotype: One junction end does not reproduce the germline sequence, and a read error may be involved. The chain joins TRBV11-2 to TRBJ2-3; D possibly corresponds to TRBD2 (6 bases). From germline, CDR1 is SGHAT and CDR2 FQNNGV. This CDR3 has 14 residues. DNA for the CDR3: TGTGCCAGCAACCTGGGACTGCCCGCGGATATGCAGTATTTT. Translation gives CASNLGLPADMQYF.

This clonotype was observed at least ten times. The chain combines TRBV4-2 with TRBJ2-1; 7 bases line up with TRBD1. Germline trimming cut 1 base from V and 5 bases from J; bases unmatched to any gene: 2. CDR3 length: 14 amino acids. Germline V gene sequence: CDR1 LGHNA, CDR2 YNFKEQ. The CDR3, as DNA: TGTGCCAGCAGCCAAGCTACAGGGGACAATGAGCAGTTCTTC. Amino acid sequence: CASSQATGDNEQFF.

As concerns this clonotype: A read error may be the cause here, since a much bigger clone is one base away. This chain links TRBV5-1 with TRBJ2-7, with D hard to call. Germline V lookup: CDR1 SGHRS, CDR2 YFSETQ. V lost 4 bases and J 9 bases, leaving 17 bases between the germline ends. The CDR3 contains 13 residues. CDR3 residues: CASSPTPFDVQYF. The CDR3 nucleotides read TGCGCCAGCAGCCCGACCCCCTTTGACGTGCAGTACTTC.

On this clonotype itself: This CDR3 fails to terminate in the conserved phenylalanine or tryptophan, so it likely reflects a read error. V and J are TRBV5-4 and TRBJ2-2, with a tentative D call TRBD2 (6 bases). Trimming left V 9 bases short and J 1 base short, with 13 bases between. CDR1 is SGHNT and CDR2 is YYREEE in the germline V gene (reference sequence). The CDR3 has 14 amino acids. This CDR3 is CATRESLNTGELFL. The CDR3 DNA reads as TGTGCCACCCGGGAGAGCCTGAACACCGGGGAGCTGTTTCTT.

This clonotype showed up just a few times. The rearrangement joins TRBV7-3 to TRBJ2-1; 10 nucleotides agree with TRBD2. The ends lost 5 bases at V and 2 bases at J; junction bases unmatched: 12. The CDR3 runs to 18 residues. Germline values: CDR1 SGHTA, CDR2 FQGTGA. The CDR3 DNA reads TGTGCCAGCAGCACGAAAGGGCCCGGACTAGCGGCCTACAATGAGCAGTTCTTC. This gives the protein CASSTKGPGLAAYNEQFF.

A single count supports this clonotype. It may be a read error: a sequence one base away is much more abundant. The chain employs TRBV28 and TRBJ2-2; D remains ambiguous. Germline loops: CDR1 MDHEN, CDR2 SYDVKM. There are 13 residues in the CDR3. CDR3 protein: CASGLENTGELFF. CDR3 DNA: TGTGCCAGCGGTTTAGAGAACACCGGGGAGCTGTTTTTT.

A word on this clonotype: The missing conserved phenylalanine or tryptophan at the end of this CDR3 makes a read error likely. The V call is TRBV10-3, the J call TRBJ1-1; no reliable D call. V was clipped by 0 bases and J by 3 bases, with 14 bases between them. CDR1 and CDR2 from the germline V gene are ENHRY and SYGVKD. There are 16 residues in the CDR3. This CDR3 is CAISESGEGRDTEAFL. CDR3 nucleotide sequence: TGTGCCATCAGTGAGTCGGGTGAAGGAAGGGACACTGAAGCTTTCCTT.

Points on this clonotype: The germline gene is not matched at one end of the junction; a read error may be the cause. The genes are TRBV10-3 and TRBJ2-2; D perhaps matches TRBD2 (5 bases). This CDR3 is built from 15 residues. Looked up from germline, CDR1 is ENHRY and CDR2 is SYGVKD. The CDR3 coding sequence is TGTGCCATCAGGGGAGCGGAAAAGAACACCGGGGAACTGTTTTTT. Translating it yields CAIRGAEKNTGELFF.

This clonotype came up many times. This chain uses TRBV6-1 with TRBJ2-3; tentative D call: TRBD2 (5 bases). V lost 8 bases and J 0 bases, leaving 6 bases between the germline ends. This CDR3 has 12 amino acids. Germline V CDR1 and CDR2: MNHNS, SASEGT. The CDR3 loop is CASRTSTDTQYF. The CDR3 nucleotides read TGTGCCAGCCGGACTAGCACAGATACGCAGTATTTT.

Within the sample, this clonotype is medium-sized (0.01 to 0.1%). The chain recombines TRBV11-2 with TRBJ2-7; D not resolved. Looked up from germline, CDR1 is SGHAT and CDR2 is FQNNGV. Trimming stripped 2 bases from V and 2 bases from J, with 7 bases between. The CDR3 has 13 amino acids. The CDR3 DNA sequence: TGTGCCAGCAGCTTACCAAAAGCCTACGAGCAGTACTTC. Translating it yields CASSLPKAYEQYF. Filled out from reference TRBV11-2 and TRBJ2-7, the complete variable domain reads EAGVAQSPRYKIIEKRQSVAFWCNPISGHATLYWYQQILGQGPKLLIQFQNNGVVDDSQLPKDRFSAERLKGVDSTLKIQPAKLEDSAVYLCASSLPKAYEQYFGPGTRLTVT.

Of note for this clonotype: One junction end disagrees with the germline gene, perhaps due to a read error. J is TRBJ1-3 and V is TRBV5-1, with D possibly TRBD1 on 6 matching bases. Per the germline V gene, CDR1 is SGHRS and CDR2 is YFSETQ. The CDR3 covers 14 residues. The DNA for the CDR3 is TGCGCCAGTAGCTTGACAGGTGCTGGAAGCACCATATATTTT. Its translation: CASSLTGAGSTIYF.

V gene TRBV4-2 combines with J gene TRBJ2-7; possibly TRBD2 for D (6 bases). CDR1 is LGHNA, CDR2 YNFKEQ, per germline. The length of the CDR3 is 15 residues. V shed 0 bases and J shed 4 bases, with 13 bases lying between them. This CDR3 reads CASSQDCTSFYEQYF. CDR3 sequence (DNA): TGTGCCAGCAGCCAAGACTGTACTAGCTTTTACGAGCAGTACTTC.

Comment on this clonotype: A single base separates this from a much larger clone, so it may be a read error. The chain combines TRBV6-1 with TRBJ1-5, with TRBD1 matching over 8 bases. Per germline, CDR1 MNHNS and CDR2 SASEGT. This CDR3 has 14 amino acids. The CDR3 DNA follows: TGTGCCGGCAGTCGGACAGGGCGGGATCAGGCCCAGCATTTT. Its translation: CAGSRTGRDQAQHF.